This T cell receptor beta chain was obtained from a study of shared clonotypes between healthy human individuals. Nashville, Tennessee was home to all donors, who were Caucasian adults. Unsorted samples drew genomic DNA from roughly 96 million PBMCs. TCRdb's copy holds only in-frame clones and misses some; the assay was immunoSEQ multiplex PCR. Seen here are approximately 500,000 clones, about four fifths observed once, and the top ten hold around 13%. V was cut by 4 bases and J by 6 bases, with 6 bases left in between. The germline CDR1 and CDR2 sequences are ENHRY and SYGVKD. The CDR3 runs 11 residues.

Source material: PBMCs. The chain recombines TRBV10-3 with TRBJ1-2; D not resolved. This sequence originates from a middle-aged woman in good health. Some clones in this sample may be carry-over from other donors' samples. In DNA, the CDR3 is TGTGCCATCAGTGCGCTGGATGGCTACACCTTC. Amino acids: CAISALDGYTF.